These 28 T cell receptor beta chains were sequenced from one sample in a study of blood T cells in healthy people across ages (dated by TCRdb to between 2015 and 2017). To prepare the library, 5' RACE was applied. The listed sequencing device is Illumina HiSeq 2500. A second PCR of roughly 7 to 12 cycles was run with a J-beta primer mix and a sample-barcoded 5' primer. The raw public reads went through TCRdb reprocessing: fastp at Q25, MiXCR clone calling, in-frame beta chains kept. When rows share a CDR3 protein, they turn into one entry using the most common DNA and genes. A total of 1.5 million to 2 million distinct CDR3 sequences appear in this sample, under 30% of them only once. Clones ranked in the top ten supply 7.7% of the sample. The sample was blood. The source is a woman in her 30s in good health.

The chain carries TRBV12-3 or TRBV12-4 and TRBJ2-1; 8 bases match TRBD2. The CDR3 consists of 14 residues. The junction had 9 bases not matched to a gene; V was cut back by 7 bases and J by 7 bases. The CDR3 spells CASTLAGIRNEQFF. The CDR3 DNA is TGTGCCAGCACCCTAGCGGGTATTCGGAATGAGCAGTTCTTC.

CDR3 bases: TGTGCCAGCAGCCAGTCCCTAGCGGGGGGGCAGGGGGAGCAGTTCTTC. Translated, it gives CASSQSLAGGQGEQFF. The J gene is TRBJ2-1, the V gene TRBV4-2; 12 positions agree with TRBD2. The CDR3 covers 16 residues. CDR1 and CDR2 from the germline V gene are LGHNA and YNFKEQ. The ends lost 3 bases at V and 10 bases at J; junction bases unmatched: 10.

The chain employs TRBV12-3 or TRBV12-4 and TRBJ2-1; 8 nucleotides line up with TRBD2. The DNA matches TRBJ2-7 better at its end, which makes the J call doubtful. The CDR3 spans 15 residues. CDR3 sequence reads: CASSFPPSGYNEQYF. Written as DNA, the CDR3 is TGTGCCAGCAGTTTTCCTCCTAGCGGGTACAATGAGCAGTACTTC.

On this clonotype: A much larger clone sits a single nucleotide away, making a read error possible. This chain's CDR3 is CASSHFNNEQVF. DNA of the CDR3: TGCGCCAGCAGCCACTTTAATAATGAGCAGGTCTTC. The chain employs TRBV4-3 and TRBJ2-1; D gene ambiguous. This CDR3 is 12 amino acids long. The germline CDR1 and CDR2 sequences are LGHNA and YSLEER.

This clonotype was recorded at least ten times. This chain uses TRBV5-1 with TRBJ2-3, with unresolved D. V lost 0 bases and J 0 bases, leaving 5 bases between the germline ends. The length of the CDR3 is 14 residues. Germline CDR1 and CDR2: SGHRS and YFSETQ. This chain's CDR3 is CASSLGRSTDTQYF. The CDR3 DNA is TGCGCCAGCAGCTTGGGTAGGAGCACAGATACGCAGTATTTT.

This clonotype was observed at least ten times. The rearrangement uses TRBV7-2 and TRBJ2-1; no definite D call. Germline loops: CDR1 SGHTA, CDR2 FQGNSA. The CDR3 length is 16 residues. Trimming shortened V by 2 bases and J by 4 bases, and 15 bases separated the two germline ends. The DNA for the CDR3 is TGTGCCAGCAGCTTACGTGGTGGGCTAGGTTACAATGAGCAGTTCTTC. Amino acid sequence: CASSLRGGLGYNEQFF.

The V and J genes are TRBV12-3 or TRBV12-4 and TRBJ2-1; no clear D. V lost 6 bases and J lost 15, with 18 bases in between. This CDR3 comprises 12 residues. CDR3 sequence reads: CASSSTVFMRFF. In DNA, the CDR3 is TGTGCCAGCAGCTCGACCGTCTTTATGCGGTTCTTC.

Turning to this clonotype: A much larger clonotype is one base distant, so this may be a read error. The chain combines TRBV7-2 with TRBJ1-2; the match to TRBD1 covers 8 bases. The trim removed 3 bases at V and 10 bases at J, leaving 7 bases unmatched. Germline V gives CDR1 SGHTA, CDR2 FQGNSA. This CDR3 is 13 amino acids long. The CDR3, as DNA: TGTGCCAGCAGCTTGGGGACAGGAGCTGACTACACCTTC. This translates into CASSLGTGADYTF.

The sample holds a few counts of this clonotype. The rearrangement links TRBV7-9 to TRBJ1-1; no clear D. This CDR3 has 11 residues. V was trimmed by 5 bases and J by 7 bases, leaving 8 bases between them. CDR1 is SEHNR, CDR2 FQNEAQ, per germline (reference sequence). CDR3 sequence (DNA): TGTGCCAGCAGCGAAGGGAATGAAGCTTTCTTT. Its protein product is CASSEGNEAFF.

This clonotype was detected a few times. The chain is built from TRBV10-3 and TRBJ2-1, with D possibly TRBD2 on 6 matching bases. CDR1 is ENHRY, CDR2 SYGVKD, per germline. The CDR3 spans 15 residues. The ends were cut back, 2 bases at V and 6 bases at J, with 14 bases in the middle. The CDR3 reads CAISEPGEVRNEQFF. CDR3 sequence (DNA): TGTGCCATCAGTGAGCCGGGGGAGGTTCGCAATGAGCAGTTCTTC.

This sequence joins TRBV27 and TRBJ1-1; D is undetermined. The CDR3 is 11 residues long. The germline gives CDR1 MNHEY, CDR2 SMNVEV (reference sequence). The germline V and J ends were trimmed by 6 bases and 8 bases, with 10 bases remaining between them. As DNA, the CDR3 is TGTGCCAGCAGGGGAGCCGACGAAGCTTTCTTT. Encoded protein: CASRGADEAFF.

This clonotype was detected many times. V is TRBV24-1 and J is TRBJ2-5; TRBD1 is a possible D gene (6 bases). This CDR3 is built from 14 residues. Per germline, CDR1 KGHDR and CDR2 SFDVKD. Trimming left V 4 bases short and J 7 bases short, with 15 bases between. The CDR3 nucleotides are TGTGCCACCAGTGAAGACAGTGGGGGCGGGACCCAGTACTTC. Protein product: CATSEDSGGGTQYF.

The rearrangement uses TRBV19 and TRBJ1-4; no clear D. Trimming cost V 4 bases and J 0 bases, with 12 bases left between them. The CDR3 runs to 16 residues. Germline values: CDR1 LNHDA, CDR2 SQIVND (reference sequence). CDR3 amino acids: CASSTSSTATNEKLFF. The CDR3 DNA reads TGTGCCAGTAGTACCTCATCGACTGCAACTAATGAAAAACTGTTTTTT.

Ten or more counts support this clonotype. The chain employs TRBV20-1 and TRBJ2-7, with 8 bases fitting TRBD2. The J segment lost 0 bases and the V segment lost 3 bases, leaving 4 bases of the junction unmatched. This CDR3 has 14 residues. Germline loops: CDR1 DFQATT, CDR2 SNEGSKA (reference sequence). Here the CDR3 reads CSASLAGHSYEQYF. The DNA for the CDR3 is TGCAGTGCTAGTTTAGCGGGACACTCCTACGAGCAGTACTTC.

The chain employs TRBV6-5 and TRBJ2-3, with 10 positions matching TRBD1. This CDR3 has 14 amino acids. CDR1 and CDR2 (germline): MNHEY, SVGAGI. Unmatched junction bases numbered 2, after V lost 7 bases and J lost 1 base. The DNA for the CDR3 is TGTGCCAGCACCGGGACAGGGGGCACAGATACGCAGTATTTT. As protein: CASTGTGGTDTQYF.

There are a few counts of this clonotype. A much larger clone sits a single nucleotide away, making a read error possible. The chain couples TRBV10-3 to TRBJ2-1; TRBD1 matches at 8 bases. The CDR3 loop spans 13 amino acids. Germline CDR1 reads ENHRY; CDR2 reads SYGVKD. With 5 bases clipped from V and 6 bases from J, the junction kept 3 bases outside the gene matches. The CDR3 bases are TGTGCCATCAGTACCGGGACAGGCAATGAGCAGTTCTTC. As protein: CAISTGTGNEQFF.

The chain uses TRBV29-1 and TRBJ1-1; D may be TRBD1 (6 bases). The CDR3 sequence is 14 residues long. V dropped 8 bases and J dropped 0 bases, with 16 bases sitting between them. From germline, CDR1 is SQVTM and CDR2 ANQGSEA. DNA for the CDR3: TGCAGCACGGTCCCGGGACACATGAACACTGAAGCTTTCTTT. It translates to CSTVPGHMNTEAFF.

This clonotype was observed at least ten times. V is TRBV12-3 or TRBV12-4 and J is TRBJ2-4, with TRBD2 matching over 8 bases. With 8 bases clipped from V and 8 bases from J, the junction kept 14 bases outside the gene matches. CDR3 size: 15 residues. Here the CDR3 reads CASGREGGDSHIQYF. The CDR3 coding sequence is TGTGCCAGCGGTCGGGAGGGAGGCGATTCTCACATTCAGTACTTC.

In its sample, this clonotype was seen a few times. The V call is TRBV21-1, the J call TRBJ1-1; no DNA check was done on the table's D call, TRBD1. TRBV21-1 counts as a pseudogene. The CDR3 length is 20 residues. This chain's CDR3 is CASSKKGGKGGLWAITEAFF. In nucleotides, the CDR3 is TGTGCCAGCAGCAAAAAAGGGGGGAAGGGGGGGCTCTGGGCTATCACTGAAGCTTTCTTT.

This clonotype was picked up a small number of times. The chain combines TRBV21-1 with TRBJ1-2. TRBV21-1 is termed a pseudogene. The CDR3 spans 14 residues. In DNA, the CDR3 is TGTGCCAGCCGACAAAGAGGAAAGGTCTATGGCTACACCTTC. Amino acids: CASRQRGKVYGYTF.

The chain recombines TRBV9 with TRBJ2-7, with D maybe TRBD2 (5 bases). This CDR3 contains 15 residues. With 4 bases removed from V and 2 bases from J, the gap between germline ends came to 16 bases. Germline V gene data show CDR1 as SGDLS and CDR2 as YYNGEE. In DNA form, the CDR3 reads TGTGCCAGCAGCCAAGGAGGAGCGAGCCCCTACGAGCAGTACTTC. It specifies CASSQGGASPYEQYF.

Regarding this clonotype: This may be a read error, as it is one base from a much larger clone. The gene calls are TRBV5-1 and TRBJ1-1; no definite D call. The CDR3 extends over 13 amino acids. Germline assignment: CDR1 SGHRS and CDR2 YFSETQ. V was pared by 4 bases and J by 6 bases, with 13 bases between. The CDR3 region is CASSLGPRPEAFF. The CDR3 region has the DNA TGCGCCAGCAGCCTCGGTCCCCGACCTGAAGCTTTCTTT.

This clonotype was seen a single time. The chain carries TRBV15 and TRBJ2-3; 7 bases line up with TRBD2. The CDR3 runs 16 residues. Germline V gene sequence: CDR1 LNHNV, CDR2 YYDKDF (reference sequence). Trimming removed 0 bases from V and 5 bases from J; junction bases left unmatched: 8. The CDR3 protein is CATSRDGLEVGDTQYF. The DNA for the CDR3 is TGTGCCACCAGCAGAGACGGACTAGAGGTTGGAGATACGCAGTATTTT.

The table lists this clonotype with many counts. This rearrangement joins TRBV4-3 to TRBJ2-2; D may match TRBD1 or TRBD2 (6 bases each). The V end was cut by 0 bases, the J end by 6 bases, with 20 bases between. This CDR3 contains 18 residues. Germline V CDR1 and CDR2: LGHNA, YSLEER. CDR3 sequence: CASSQDRGTWGPPGELFF. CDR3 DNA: TGCGCCAGCAGCCAAGATCGGGGGACATGGGGCCCCCCCGGGGAGCTGTTTTTT.

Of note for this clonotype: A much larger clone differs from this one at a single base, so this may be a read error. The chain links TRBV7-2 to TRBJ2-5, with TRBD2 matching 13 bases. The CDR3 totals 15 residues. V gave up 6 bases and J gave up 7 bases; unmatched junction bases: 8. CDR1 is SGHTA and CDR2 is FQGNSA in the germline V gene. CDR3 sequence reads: CTSRHTSGRASTQYF. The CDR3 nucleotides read TGTACCAGCAGACATACTAGCGGGAGGGCCTCGACCCAGTACTTC.

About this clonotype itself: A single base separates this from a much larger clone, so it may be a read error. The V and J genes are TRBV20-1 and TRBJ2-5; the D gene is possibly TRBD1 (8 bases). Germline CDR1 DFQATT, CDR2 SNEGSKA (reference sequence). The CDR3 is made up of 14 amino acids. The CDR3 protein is CSASGRQGREIQYF. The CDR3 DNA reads TGCAGTGCTAGCGGTCGACAGGGGCGGGAGATCCAGTACTTC.

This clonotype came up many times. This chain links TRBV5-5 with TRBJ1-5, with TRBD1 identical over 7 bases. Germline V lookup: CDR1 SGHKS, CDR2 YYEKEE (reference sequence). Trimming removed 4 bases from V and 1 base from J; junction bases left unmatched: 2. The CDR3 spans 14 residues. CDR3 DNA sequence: TGTGCCAGCAGCCGGGACAGCAGCAATCAGCCCCAGCATTTT. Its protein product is CASSRDSSNQPQHF.

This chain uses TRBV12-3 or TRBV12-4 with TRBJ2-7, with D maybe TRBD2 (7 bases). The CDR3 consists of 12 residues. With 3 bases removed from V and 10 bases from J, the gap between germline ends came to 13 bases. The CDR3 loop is CASSFQGGAQYF. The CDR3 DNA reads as TGTGCCAGCAGTTTTCAAGGGGGGGCCCAGTACTTC.